The 3 T cell receptor beta chains below come from one sample, sequenced in a study of shared clonotypes between healthy human individuals. Sequencing used immunoSEQ multiplex PCR; TCRdb keeps in-frame clones, though not all of them. The sample contains under 600,000 clones, over 75% of which appear only once. What was sequenced was PBMCs. Every receptor here comes from a woman aged 40 to 50 in good health. Some clones in this sample may be carry-over from other donors' samples.

The gene calls are TRBV6-1 and TRBJ2-1; the D is unclear. Germline values: CDR1 MNHNS, CDR2 SASEGT. The CDR3 spans 14 residues. Trimming stripped 2 bases from V and 3 bases from J, with 8 bases between. CDR3 in DNA: TGTGCCAGCAGTGAATTAACGGGCTACAATGAGCAGTTCTTC. Protein: CASSELTGYNEQFF.

V is TRBV10-3 and J is TRBJ2-5, with TRBD1 as a possible D gene (7 bases). This CDR3 is 13 amino acids long. Germline V gene lookup returns CDR1 ENHRY and CDR2 SYGVKD. Between the trimmed V and J ends, which lost 5 bases and 5 bases, there was a span of 12 bases. The CDR3 sequence is CAISPQGGETQYF. The CDR3, as DNA: TGTGCCATCAGTCCGCAGGGGGGCGAGACCCAGTACTTC.

This chain joins TRBV5-1 and TRBJ2-5; a possible D gene is TRBD2 (6 bases). This CDR3 contains 15 residues. CDR1 is SGHRS and CDR2 is YFSETQ in the germline V gene. V lost 5 bases, J lost 1 base, and 15 bases lay in between. Here the CDR3 reads CASRTPAGVQETQYF. Written as DNA, the CDR3 is TGCGCCAGCAGGACACCAGCGGGTGTCCAAGAGACCCAGTACTTC.